Sequencing of this T cell receptor (beta chain) was carried out in a study of CD8+ T cells in alopecia areata. Overall study results and limits: Normal-skin resident alphabeta T cells also appear among scalp sample sequences.

On this clone: Its antigen is as yet unknown.

Germline V lookup: CDR1 GTSNPN, CDR2 SVGIG (reference sequence). V dropped 1 base and J dropped 5 bases, with 9 bases sitting between them. The CDR3 extends over 13 amino acids. Extracted RNA was reverse transcribed, and the resulting cDNA served as sequencing template. TCRdb's copy holds only in-frame clones and misses some; the assay was immunoSEQ multiplex PCR. Here the sample spans nearly 95,000 clones, just over 70% being singletons. Treatment reported: oral pan-JAK inhibitor, 5-10 mg twice daily. This TCR was sampled from a human donor with alopecia areata. The chain carries TRBV30 and TRBJ1-5; D ambiguous. Here the sequenced sample was CD8+ T cells sorted from blood, taken around week 46, from a patient treated with tofacitinib. CDR3 DNA: TGTGCCTGGAGTGAACAGATCGATCAGCCCCAGCATTTT. This sequence encodes CAWSEQIDQPQHF. The full variable domain, rest sourced from reference TRBV30 and TRBJ1-5, is SQTIHQWPATLVQPVGSPLSLECTVEGTSNPNLYWYRQAAGRGLQLLFYSVGIGQISSEVPQNLSASRPQDRQFILSSKKLLLSDSGFYLCAWSEQIDQPQHFGDGTRLSIL.